This T cell receptor beta chain was retrieved from a study of T cell clonality in common variable immunodeficiency. Overall study findings and caveats: In common variable immunodeficiency, TCR beta chains reportedly carried fewer deletions and N-nucleotide insertions. Fewer TCRbeta clones were shared among CVID subjects than controls.

Each donor provided roughly 4.5 to 8.5 ml of heparinized whole blood. This clone was seen repeatedly, ten times or more. The antigen is unknown. Clones were sequenced by immunoSEQ multiplex PCR, and TCRdb holds only the in-frame ones, with some missing. The sample contains some 50,000 clones, none occurring once; about 1.8% lies in the top ten. The origin of this receptor is a person aged 18 to 70 in good health. Specimen: peripheral blood mononuclear cells.

CDR3: CASSSTRDSIYGYTF. CDR3 bases read: TGTGCCAGTAGTTCCACGCGGGACAGTATCTATGGC. This chain uses TRBV19 with TRBJ1-2; 7 bases align to TRBD1. The read terminates 3 residues before the CDR3 end, so the remaining end is supplied by the germline J gene. V was pared by 5 bases and J by 4 bases, with 10 bases of the junction left unmatched. The germline gives CDR1 LNHDA, CDR2 SQIVND (reference sequence). This CDR3 region has 15 residues.